Listed below are T cell receptor beta chains from one sample, sequenced in a study of Graves' ophthalmopathy and Graves' hyperthyroidism. MiXCR, run by TCRdb on the multiplex PCR reads, gives a single entry per CDR3 protein. Of approximately 1.2 million distinct CDR3 sequences listed, 35% to 45% are singletons. Sequencing was carried out using peripheral blood or thyroid tissue (not recorded which). The receptors come from an adult man with Graves' hyperthyroidism. The CDR3 runs from the conserved cysteine through the conserved F or W. Fields, in order: J gene, CDR3 length, V gene, CDR3 protein.

j_gene: TRBJ2-7; len: 15; v_gene: TRBV2; CDR3aa: CASSGETSGRYEQYF
j_gene: TRBJ2-5; len: 14; v_gene: TRBV3-1; CDR3aa: CASSPGIMLETQYF
j_gene: TRBJ1-2; len: 15; v_gene: TRBV7-2; CDR3aa: CASSLAETGAHGYTF
j_gene: TRBJ1-4; len: 15; v_gene: TRBV15; CDR3aa: CATSSRAGMGEKLFF
j_gene: TRBJ1-6; len: 20; v_gene: TRBV19; CDR3aa: CASSTPQSVRGYTFGSPLHF
j_gene: TRBJ1-1; len: 14; v_gene: TRBV20-1; CDR3aa: CSARDWRGDTEAFF
j_gene: TRBJ1-2; len: 16; v_gene: TRBV6-5; CDR3aa: CASSYSRPGSNYGYTF
j_gene: TRBJ1-2; len: 15; v_gene: TRBV29-1; CDR3aa: CSVEFGQVGSPPYTF
j_gene: TRBJ2-7; len: 16; v_gene: TRBV24-1; CDR3aa: CATSDTGLAGAYEQYF
j_gene: TRBJ1-1; len: 16; v_gene: TRBV10-3; CDR3aa: CAISESRTGLNTEAFF
j_gene: TRBJ2-7; len: 16; v_gene: TRBV6-6; CDR3aa: CASSYGSGQGAYEQYF
j_gene: TRBJ1-2; len: 12; v_gene: TRBV5-6; CDR3aa: CASSHGRSGYTF
j_gene: TRBJ2-5; len: 13; v_gene: TRBV3-1; CDR3aa: CASFPGGPGTQYF
j_gene: TRBJ2-7; len: 15; v_gene: TRBV13; CDR3aa: CASSLGSQWAYEQYF
j_gene: TRBJ1-5; len: 14; v_gene: TRBV20-1; CDR3aa: CSARVDGQNQPQHF
j_gene: TRBJ1-4; len: 15; v_gene: TRBV7-2; CDR3aa: CTSSLGTQENEKLFF
j_gene: TRBJ2-1; len: 15; v_gene: TRBV29-1; CDR3aa: CSVVGSGRVSNEQFF
j_gene: TRBJ1-1; len: 15; v_gene: TRBV20-1; CDR3aa: CSATTPDSLNTEAFF
j_gene: TRBJ1-1; len: 15; v_gene: TRBV2; CDR3aa: CASSEARRGNTEAFF
j_gene: TRBJ1-4; len: 15; v_gene: TRBV20-1; CDR3aa: CSAPVLGENTEKLFF
j_gene: TRBJ2-1; len: 13; v_gene: TRBV7-2; CDR3aa: CASSSYQYNEQFF
j_gene: TRBJ2-7; len: 15; v_gene: TRBV20-1; CDR3aa: CSATQYRGQGYEQYF
j_gene: TRBJ1-6; len: 17; v_gene: TRBV25-1; CDR3aa: CASRKRTGTPSWVPLHF
j_gene: TRBJ2-5; len: 16; v_gene: TRBV7-9; CDR3aa: CASSSSGGLPQETQYF
j_gene: TRBJ2-7; len: 14; v_gene: TRBV12-3/TRBV12-4; CDR3aa: CASSLAGQYYEQYF
j_gene: TRBJ1-3; len: 14; v_gene: TRBV30; CDR3aa: CAWSGGDSGNTIYF
j_gene: TRBJ2-2; len: 14; v_gene: TRBV3-1; CDR3aa: CASSHEGAHGELFF
j_gene: TRBJ1-3; len: 14; v_gene: TRBV28; CDR3aa: CASRPGHSGNTIYF
j_gene: TRBJ2-7; len: 14; v_gene: TRBV2; CDR3aa: CASSVMGARYEQYF